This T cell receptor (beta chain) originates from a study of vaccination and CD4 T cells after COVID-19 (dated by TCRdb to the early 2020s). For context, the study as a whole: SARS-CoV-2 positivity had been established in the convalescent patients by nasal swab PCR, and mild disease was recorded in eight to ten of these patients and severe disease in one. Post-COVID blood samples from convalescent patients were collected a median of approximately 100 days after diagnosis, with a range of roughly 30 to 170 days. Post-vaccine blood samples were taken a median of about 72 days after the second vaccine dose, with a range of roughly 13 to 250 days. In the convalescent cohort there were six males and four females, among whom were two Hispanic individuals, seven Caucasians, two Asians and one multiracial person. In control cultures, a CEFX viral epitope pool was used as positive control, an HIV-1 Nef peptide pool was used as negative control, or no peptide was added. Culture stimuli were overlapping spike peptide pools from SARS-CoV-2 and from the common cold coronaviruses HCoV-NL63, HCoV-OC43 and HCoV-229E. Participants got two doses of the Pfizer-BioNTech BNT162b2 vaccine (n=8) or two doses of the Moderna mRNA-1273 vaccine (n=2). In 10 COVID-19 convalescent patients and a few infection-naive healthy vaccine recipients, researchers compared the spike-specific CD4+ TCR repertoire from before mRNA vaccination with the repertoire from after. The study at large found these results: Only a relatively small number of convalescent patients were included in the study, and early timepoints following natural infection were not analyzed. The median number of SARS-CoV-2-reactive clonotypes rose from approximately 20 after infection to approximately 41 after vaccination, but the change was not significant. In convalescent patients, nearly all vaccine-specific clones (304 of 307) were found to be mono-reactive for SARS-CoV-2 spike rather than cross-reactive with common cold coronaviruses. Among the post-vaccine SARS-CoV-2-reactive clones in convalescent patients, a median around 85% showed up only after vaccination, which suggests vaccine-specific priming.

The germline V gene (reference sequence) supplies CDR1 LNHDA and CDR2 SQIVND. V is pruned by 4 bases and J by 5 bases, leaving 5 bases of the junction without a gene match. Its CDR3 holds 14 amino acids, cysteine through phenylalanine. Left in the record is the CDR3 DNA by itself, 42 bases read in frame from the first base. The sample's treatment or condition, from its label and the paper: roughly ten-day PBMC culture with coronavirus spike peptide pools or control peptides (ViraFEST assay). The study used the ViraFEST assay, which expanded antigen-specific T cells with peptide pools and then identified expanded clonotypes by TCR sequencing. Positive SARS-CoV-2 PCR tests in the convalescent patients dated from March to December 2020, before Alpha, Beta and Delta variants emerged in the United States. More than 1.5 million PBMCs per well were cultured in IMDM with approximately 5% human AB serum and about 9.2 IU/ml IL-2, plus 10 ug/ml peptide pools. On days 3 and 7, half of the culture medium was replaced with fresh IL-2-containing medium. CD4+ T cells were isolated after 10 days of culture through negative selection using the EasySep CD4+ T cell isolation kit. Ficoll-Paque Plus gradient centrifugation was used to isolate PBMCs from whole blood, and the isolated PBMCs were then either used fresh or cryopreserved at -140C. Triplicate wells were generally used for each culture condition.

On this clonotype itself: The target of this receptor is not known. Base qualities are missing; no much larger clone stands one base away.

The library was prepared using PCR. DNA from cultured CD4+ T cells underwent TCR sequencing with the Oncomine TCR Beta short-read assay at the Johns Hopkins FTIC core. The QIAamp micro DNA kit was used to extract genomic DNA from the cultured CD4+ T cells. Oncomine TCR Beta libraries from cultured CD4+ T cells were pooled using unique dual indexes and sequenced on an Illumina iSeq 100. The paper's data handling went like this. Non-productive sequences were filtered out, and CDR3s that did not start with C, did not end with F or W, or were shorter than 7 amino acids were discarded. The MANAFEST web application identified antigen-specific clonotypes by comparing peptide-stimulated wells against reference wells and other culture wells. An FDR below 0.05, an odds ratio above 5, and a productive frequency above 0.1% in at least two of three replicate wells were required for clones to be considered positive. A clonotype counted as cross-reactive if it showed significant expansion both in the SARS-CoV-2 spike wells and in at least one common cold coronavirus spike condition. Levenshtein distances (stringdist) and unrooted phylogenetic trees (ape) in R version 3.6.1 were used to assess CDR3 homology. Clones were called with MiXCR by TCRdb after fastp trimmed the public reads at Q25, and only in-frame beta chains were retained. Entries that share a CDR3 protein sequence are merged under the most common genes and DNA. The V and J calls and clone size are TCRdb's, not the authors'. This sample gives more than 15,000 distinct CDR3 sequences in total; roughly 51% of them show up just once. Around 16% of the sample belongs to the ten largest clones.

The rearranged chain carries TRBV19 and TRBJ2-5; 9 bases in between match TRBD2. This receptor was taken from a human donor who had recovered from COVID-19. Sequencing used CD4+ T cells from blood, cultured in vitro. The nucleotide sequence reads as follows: TGTGCCAGTAGTAGGCTAGCGGGATGGGAGACCCAGTACTTC. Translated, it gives CASSRLAGWETQYF.